The T cell receptor beta chain described here comes from a study of blood T cells in healthy people across ages. Study-wide findings and caveats: Estimated diversity across one million T cells was deemed an underestimate. Both naive CD4+ cell counts and diversity were greater in long-lived donors than in aged donors.

As concerns this clonotype: The antigen is not known.

Through a sample-barcoded 5' primer and a J-beta primer mix, a second PCR was run for about 7 to 12 cycles. TCRdb re-derived calls from the 5' RACE reads in MiXCR, one entry per CDR3 protein. This sample has 1.5 million to 2 million distinct CDR3 sequences, with around half found just once. The V gene end was trimmed by 0 bases and the J gene end by 5 bases; junction bases not matched to a gene: 14. CDR3 size: 17 residues. CDR1 is DFQATT and CDR2 is SNEGSKA in the germline V gene (reference sequence). The chain uses TRBV20-1 and TRBJ2-5; 8 bases align to TRBD2. The sample taken for sequencing was blood. The clonotype comes from a woman in her thirties or forties in good health. CDR3 nucleotides: TGCAGTGCTAGAGATCGTCTAGCGGGCGGGTTCGGGGAGACCCAGTACTTC. It yields the protein CSARDRLAGGFGETQYF.